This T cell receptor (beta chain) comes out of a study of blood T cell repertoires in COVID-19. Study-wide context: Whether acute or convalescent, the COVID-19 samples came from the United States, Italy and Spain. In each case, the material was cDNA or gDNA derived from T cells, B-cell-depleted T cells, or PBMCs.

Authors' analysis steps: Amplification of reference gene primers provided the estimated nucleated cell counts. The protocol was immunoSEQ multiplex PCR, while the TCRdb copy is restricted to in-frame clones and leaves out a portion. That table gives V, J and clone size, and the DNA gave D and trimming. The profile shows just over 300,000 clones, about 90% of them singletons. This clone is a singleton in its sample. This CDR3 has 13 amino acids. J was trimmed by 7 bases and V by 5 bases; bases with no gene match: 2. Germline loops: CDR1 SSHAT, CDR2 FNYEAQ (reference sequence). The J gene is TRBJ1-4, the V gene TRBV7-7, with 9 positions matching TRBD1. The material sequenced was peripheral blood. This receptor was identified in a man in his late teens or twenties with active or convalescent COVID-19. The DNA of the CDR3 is TGTGCCAGCAGCAGACAGGGGGGTGAAAAACTGTTTTTT. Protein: CASSRQGGEKLFF. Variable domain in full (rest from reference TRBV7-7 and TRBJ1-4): GAGVSQSPRYKVTKRGQDVTLRCDPISSHATLYWYQQALGQGPEFLTYFNYEAQPDKSGLPSDRFSAERPEGSISTLTIQRTEQRDSAMYRCASSRQGGEKLFFGSGTQLSVL.